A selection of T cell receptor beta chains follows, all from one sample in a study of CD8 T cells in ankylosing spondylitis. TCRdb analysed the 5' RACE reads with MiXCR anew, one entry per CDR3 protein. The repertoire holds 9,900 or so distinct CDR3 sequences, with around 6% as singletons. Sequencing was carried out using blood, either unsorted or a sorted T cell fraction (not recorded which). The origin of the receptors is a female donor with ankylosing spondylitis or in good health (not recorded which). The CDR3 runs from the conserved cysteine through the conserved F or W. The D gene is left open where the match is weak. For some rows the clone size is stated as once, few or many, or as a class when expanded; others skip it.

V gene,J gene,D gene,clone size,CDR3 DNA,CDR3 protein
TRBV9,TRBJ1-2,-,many,TGTGCCAGCAGCGTAGAAGGGGGTAGCAATGGCTACACCTTC,CASSVEGGSNGYTF
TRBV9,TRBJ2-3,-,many,TGTGCCAGCAGCGTAGCAGGGGTCGGCACAGATACGCAGTATTTT,CASSVAGVGTDTQYF
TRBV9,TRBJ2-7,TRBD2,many,TGTGCCAGCAGCGTAGTTGCGGGAGCCTACGAGCAGTACTTC,CASSVVAGAYEQYF
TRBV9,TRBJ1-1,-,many,TGTGCCAGCAGCGCCCACAGCCAACCGAACACTGAAGCTTTCTTT,CASSAHSQPNTEAFF
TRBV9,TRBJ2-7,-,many,TGTGCCAGCAGCCCCCCTCGTTCCCACGAGCAGTACTTC,CASSPPRSHEQYF
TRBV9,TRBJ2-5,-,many,TGTGCCAGCAGCCCAGGGGGGGATTTAGAGACCCAGTACTTC,CASSPGGDLETQYF
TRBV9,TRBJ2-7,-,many,TGTGCCAGCAGCCCCCAGGCGCGGGACTACGAGCAGTACTTC,CASSPQARDYEQYF
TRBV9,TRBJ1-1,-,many,TGTGCCAGCAGCAAAGCAGGGGAAGGCATGAACACTGAAGCTTTCTTT,CASSKAGEGMNTEAFF
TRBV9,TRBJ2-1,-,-,TGTGCCAGCAGCCCCCGGGACTCCCCTGAAGCCTACAATGAGCAGTTCTTC,CASSPRDSPEAYNEQFF
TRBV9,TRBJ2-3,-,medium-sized,TGTGCCAGCAGCGCAGTGGGGGGTGGCACAGATACGCAGTATTTT,CASSAVGGGTDTQYF
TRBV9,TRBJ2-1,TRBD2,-,TGTGCCAGCAGCCCGCCAGCGGGAGACCCCACCTACAATGAGCAGTTCTTC,CASSPPAGDPTYNEQFF
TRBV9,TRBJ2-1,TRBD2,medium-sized,TGTGCCAGCAGCGTAGAATGGGGGGGAGGTTACAATGAGCAGTTCTTC,CASSVEWGGGYNEQFF
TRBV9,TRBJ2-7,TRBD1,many,TGTGCCAGCAGCCCCCGGGACAGACCCTACGAGCAGTACTTC,CASSPRDRPYEQYF
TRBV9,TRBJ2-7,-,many,TGTGCCAGCAGCAAGTGGGACGGACCCTACGAGCAGTACTTC,CASSKWDGPYEQYF
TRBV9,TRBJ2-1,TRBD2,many,TGTGCCAGCAGCGTACTACGGGGGGGCACCAATGAGCAGTTCTTC,CASSVLRGGTNEQFF
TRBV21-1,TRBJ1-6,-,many,TGTGCCAGCTTGGGACAGGGGGCATCATCACCCCTCCACTTT,CASLGQGASSPLHF
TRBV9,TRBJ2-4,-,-,TGTGCCAGCAGCGACCGGGACACCAGTTACAAAAACATTCAGTACTTC,CASSDRDTSYKNIQYF
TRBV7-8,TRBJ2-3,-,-,TGTGCCAGCAGCTCCGCCGAGCGGGCCGCAGATACGCAGTATTTT,CASSSAERAADTQYF
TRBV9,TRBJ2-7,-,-,TGTGCCAGCAGCGTGTTTGGAGGGGCCTACGAGCAGTACTTC,CASSVFGGAYEQYF
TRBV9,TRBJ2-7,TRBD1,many,TGTGCCAGCAGCGTAGAAGACAGGGTGTATGACGAGCAGTACTTC,CASSVEDRVYDEQYF
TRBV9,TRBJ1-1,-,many,TGTGCCAGCAGCCGGGGGGGACTGAACACTGAAGCTTTCTTT,CASSRGGLNTEAFF
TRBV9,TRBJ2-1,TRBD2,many,TGTGCCAGCAGCCCAGGACTAGTTAATGAGCAGTTCTTC,CASSPGLVNEQFF
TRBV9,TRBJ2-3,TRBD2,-,TGTGCCAGCAGCGGAGTAGCGGGGGGGTTTCGGGATACGCAGTATTTT,CASSGVAGGFRDTQYF
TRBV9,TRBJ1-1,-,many,TGTGCCAGCAGCCTTCGGGACGGAGGGAACACTGAAGCTTTCTTT,CASSLRDGGNTEAFF
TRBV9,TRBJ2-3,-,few,TGTGCCAGCAGCTTTAGATGGGGGACGCAGTATTTT,CASSFRWGTQYF
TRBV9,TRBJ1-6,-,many,TGTGCCAGCAGTACAACGGGGGATAATTCACCCCTCCACTTT,CASSTTGDNSPLHF
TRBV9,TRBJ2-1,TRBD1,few,TGTGCCAGCAGCGTAGGATCCAGGGGGCTGTTGGATGAGCAGTTCTTC,CASSVGSRGLLDEQFF
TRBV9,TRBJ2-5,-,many,TGTGCCAGCAGCGTACAGGAGGCCCCAGAGACCCAGTACTTC,CASSVQEAPETQYF
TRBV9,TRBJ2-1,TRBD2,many,TGTGCCAGCAGCCGGCTCCGGGGGGGCCTCAGCAATGAGCAGTTCTTC,CASSRLRGGLSNEQFF
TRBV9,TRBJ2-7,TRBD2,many,TGTGCCAGCAGCCCGGTTGCGGGGGGGCCCTACGAGCAGTACTTC,CASSPVAGGPYEQYF
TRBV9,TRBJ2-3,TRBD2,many,TGTGCCAGCAGCGTACTAGCGGGGGGGCCCGGCGATACGCAGTATTTT,CASSVLAGGPGDTQYF
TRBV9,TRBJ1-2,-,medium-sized,TGTGCCAGCAGCGTAGTCGGTTATGGCTACACCTTC,CASSVVGYGYTF
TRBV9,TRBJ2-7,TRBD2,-,TGTGCCAGCAGCGGTAGCGGGAGTCGCGACGAGCAGTACTTC,CASSGSGSRDEQYF
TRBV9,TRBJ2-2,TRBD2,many,TGTGCCAGCAGCGACCCTCGGGACGCGTACCCGACTAGCGGGAGAACCGGGGAGCTGTTTTTT,CASSDPRDAYPTSGRTGELFF
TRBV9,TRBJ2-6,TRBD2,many,TGTGCCAGCGCGGGACTAGCGGGGGCCTCTGGGGCCAACGTCCTGACTTTC,CASAGLAGASGANVLTF
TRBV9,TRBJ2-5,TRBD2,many,TGTGCCAGCAGCCCTAGCGGGGGCGGGGAGACCCAGTACTTC,CASSPSGGGETQYF
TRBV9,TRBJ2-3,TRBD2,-,TGTGCCAGCAGCGGTAGCGGGGGCTCCACAGATACGCAGTATTTT,CASSGSGGSTDTQYF
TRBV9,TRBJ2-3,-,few,TGTGCCAGCAGCGTATATGGGGCCGTCACAGATACGCAGTATTTT,CASSVYGAVTDTQYF
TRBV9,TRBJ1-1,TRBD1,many,TGTGCCAGCAGCGTAGTAGCAGGGGGCCATCATAACACTGAAGCTTTCTTT,CASSVVAGGHHNTEAFF
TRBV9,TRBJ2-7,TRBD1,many,TGTGCCAGCAGCCCCGGGGACAGTACCTACGAGCAGTACTTC,CASSPGDSTYEQYF
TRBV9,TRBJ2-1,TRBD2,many,TGTGCCAGCAGCGCGGGAGGGGATGAGCAGTTCTTC,CASSAGGDEQFF
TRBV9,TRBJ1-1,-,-,TGTGCCAGCAGCGAGGGGTTGGGTCAGGGCACTGAAGCTTTCTTT,CASSEGLGQGTEAFF
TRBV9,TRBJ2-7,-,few,TGTGCCAGCAGCGTAGGCGGGACAAAATCCTACGAGCAGTACTTC,CASSVGGTKSYEQYF
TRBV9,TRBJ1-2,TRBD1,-,TGTGCCAGCAGCTCCCTGGGAGGACAGGGTGAACTGACCTACACCTTC,CASSSLGGQGELTYTF
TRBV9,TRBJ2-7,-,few,TGTGCCAGCAGCGCCGGGTGGGGTGACTGGTACGAGCAGTACTTC,CASSAGWGDWYEQYF
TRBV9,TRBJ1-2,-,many,TGTGCCAGCAGCGTAGATGGCAGCAACTATGGCTACACCTTC,CASSVDGSNYGYTF
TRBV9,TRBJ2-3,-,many,TGTGCCAGCAGTCTAGAGGGCGGGGGCCATAGCACAGATACGCAGTATTTT,CASSLEGGGHSTDTQYF
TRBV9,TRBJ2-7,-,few,TGTGCCAGCAGCGTAGATGGGGGGAGCTCCTACGAGCAGTACTTC,CASSVDGGSSYEQYF
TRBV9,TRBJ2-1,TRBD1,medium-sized,TGTGCCAGCAGCTCGGGGACAGACTACAATGAGCAGTTCTTC,CASSSGTDYNEQFF
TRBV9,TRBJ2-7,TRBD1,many,TGTGCCAGCAGTGAGGGGACAGGGAGTTTCGAGCAGTACTTC,CASSEGTGSFEQYF
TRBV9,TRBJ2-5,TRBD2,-,TGTGCCAGCAGCGTCCATAGCGGGAGGGTCCAAGAGACCCAGTACTTC,CASSVHSGRVQETQYF
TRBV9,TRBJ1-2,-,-,TGTGCCAGCAGCGTTGGGGGGTTAAACTATGGCTACACCTTC,CASSVGGLNYGYTF
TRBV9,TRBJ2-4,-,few,TGTGCCAGCTCGACAGACCAAAACATTCAGTACTTC,CASSTDQNIQYF
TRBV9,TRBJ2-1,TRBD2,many,TGTGCCAGCAGCGTAGGAAGCGGGAGGACCTACAATGAGCAGTTCTTC,CASSVGSGRTYNEQFF
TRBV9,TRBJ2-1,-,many,TGTGCCAGCGGCGGGACCGGGCCTTATCAGTTCTTC,CASGGTGPYQFF
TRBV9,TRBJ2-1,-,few,TGTGCCAGCAGCGGAAGTGGTGGGCCGGGTGAGCAGTTCTTC,CASSGSGGPGEQFF
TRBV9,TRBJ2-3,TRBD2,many,TGTGCCAGCAGCGTAGAGACGTACTCCGGTGGACTAGCGGGAGGGTTGGGCACAGATACGCAGTATTTT,CASSVETYSGGLAGGLGTDTQYF
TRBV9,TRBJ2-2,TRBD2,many,TGTGCCAGCAGCTCACCCCTCGGTGCTAGCGGGAGCAGTTACGCCGGGGAGCTGTTTTTT,CASSSPLGASGSSYAGELFF
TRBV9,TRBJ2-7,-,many,TGTGCCAGCAGCCAGTCTCCTGGCGAGCAGTACTTC,CASSQSPGEQYF
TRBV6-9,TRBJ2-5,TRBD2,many,TGTGCCAGCAGTTATCGCCCCAGCGGGGGTTATGAAGAGACCCAGTACTTC,CASSYRPSGGYEETQYF